The rows below give T cell receptor beta chains drawn from one sample of a study of T cell repertoires in cytomegalovirus infection. Antigens of these TCRs are unknown. TCRdb called the reads again in MiXCR, with one record for every CDR3 protein. The top ten clones hold more than 50% of a sample with 200,000 to 250,000 distinct CDR3 sequences, roughly two fifths of them seen once. Sample: CD8+ T cells from cultured PBMCs, taken from culture after CMV antigen stimulation. Every receptor here comes from a human donor in good health (CMV status not recorded). Some clones in this sample may be carry-over from other donors' samples. Each CDR3 is given without its conserved first and last residue. The order of the fields is V gene, D gene, CDR3 protein. The D gene is left open where the match is weak.

TRBV7-2	TRBD2	ASSPVLAGNNEQF
TRBV27	NA	ASSPLYRESYEQY
TRBV12-5	NA	ASGQQMDGTGILYEQY
TRBV11-2	NA	ASSLWALRRGNTIY
TRBV13	NA	ASSLAGLGAEAF
TRBV7-3	TRBD1	ASSLGDRVRDTQY
TRBV7-6	TRBD2	ASSFPGGSGTHEQY
TRBV28	TRBD1	ASRPYRGPYEQY
TRBV10-3	NA	AIKPRIWDPTNYGYT
TRBV7-3	TRBD2	ASSSPTSGSSYNEQF
TRBV11-2	NA	ASSPPADTDTQY
TRBV7-6	NA	ASSQTGLPGNTIY
TRBV7-9	NA	ASSPDPTGLQETQY
TRBV4-1	NA	ASSPSLSGDTQY
TRBV6-5	NA	ASSYSKGNEQY
TRBV28	NA	ASSTPMEDSYNEQF
TRBV7-8	NA	ASSLTVEGDEQF
TRBV23-1	TRBD2	ASSQPGLAGSGDEQF
TRBV7-6	NA	ASSLEGGLYEQY
TRBV7-6	NA	ASSLGRLGTSTDTQY
TRBV7-2	NA	ASSPAGTAGELF
TRBV6-2/TRBV6-3	TRBD2	ASSHGLAGIGSEQF
TRBV5-4	NA	ASSLIRGGLYYNEQF
TRBV7-2	NA	ASSSGGTAEPTIY
TRBV7-3	NA	ASSQNTGPTGELF
TRBV7-6	NA	ASSLGGAQY
TRBV27	NA	ASKQGQYNEQF
TRBV27	NA	ASRLTGSGLGTEAF
TRBV19	TRBD1	ASSSPGQGFNEQF
TRBV28	TRBD2	ASSGTSGRLTYEQY
TRBV7-9	NA	ASSYPDPEPQVPFSYNEQF
TRBV19	NA	ASSIENYGYT
TRBV28	TRBD1	ASTTGQTYEQY
TRBV7-3	TRBD1	ASSLTGGKETQY
TRBV20-1	NA	SARDSVGSSSYEQY
TRBV11-2	NA	ASISGAAHYSTDTQY
TRBV27	TRBD1	ASRGSSTGRFYGYT
TRBV14	NA	ASSPSRVSTDEQF
TRBV10-2	NA	ASSESKQNYGHT
TRBV7-2	NA	ASSLGQGRRRGTEAF
TRBV7-8	TRBD2	ASSLFLAGGLPSYNEQF
TRBV20-1	TRBD1	SASSGTGEFFSNQPQH
TRBV4-2	TRBD2	ASSQEASGGDEQF
TRBV7-3	NA	ASSLTQGGKTEAF
TRBV20-1	TRBD1	SARDRDRGTEAF
TRBV11-3	TRBD2	ASSLGSSGGVNEQF
TRBV2	NA	ATRTGHPNYGYT
TRBV7-9	NA	ASSSAREVATGELF
TRBV12-5	TRBD1	ASGSTGDIGYT
TRBV7-9	NA	ASSPRQQTNEKLF
TRBV7-6	TRBD1	ASSAGQGEAF
TRBV11-2	NA	ASSLVLRRDDTEAF
TRBV2	NA	ASSVDTPSSYEQY
TRBV6-1	NA	ASKDSTYEQY
TRBV28	TRBD2	ASSYTGTSGSETQY
TRBV18	TRBD1	ASSPQGAMNTEAF
TRBV12-3/TRBV12-4	TRBD2	ASSSTSGVSYEQY
TRBV5-4	NA	ASSRDRSPSYEQY
TRBV7-3	TRBD2	ASSPNPLAGGPFGNEQF